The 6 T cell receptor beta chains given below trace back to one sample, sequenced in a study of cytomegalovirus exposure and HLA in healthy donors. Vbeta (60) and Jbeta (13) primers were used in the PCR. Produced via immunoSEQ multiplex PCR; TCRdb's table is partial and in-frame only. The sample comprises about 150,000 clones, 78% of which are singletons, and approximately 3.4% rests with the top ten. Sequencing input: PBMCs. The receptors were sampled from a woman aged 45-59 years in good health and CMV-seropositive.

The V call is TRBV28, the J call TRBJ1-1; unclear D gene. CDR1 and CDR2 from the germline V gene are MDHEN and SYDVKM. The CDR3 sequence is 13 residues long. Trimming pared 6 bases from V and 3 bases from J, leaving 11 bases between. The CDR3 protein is CASSLDSYTEAFF. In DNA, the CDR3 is TGTGCCAGCAGCCTCGACTCGTACACTGAAGCTTTCTTT.

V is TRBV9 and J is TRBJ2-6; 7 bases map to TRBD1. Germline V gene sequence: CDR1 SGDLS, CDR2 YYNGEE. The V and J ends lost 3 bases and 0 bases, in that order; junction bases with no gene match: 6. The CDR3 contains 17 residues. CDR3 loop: CASSAGTVHSGANVLTF. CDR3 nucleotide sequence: TGTGCCAGCAGCGCCGGGACAGTGCACTCTGGGGCCAACGTCCTGACTTTC.

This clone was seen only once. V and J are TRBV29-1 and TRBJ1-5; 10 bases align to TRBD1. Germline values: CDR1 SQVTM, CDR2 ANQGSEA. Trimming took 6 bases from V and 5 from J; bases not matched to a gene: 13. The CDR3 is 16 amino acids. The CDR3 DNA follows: TGCAGCGTGGTCCCCATCGGTGGGACAGGGGATCAGCCCCAGCATTTT. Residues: CSVVPIGGTGDQPQHF. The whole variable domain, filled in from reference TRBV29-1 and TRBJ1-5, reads SAVISQKPSRDICQRGTSLTIQCQVDSQVTMMFWYRQQPGQSLTLIATANQGSEATYESGFVIDKFPISRPNLTFSTLTVSNMSPEDSSIYLCSVVPIGGTGDQPQHFGDGTRLSIL.

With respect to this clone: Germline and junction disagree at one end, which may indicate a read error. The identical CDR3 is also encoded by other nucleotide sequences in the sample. The chain's CDR3 is CASSSPGTSGRLEQYF. The CDR3 bases are TGTGCTAGCAGCTCCCCTGGGACTAGCGGGAGACTTGAGCAGTACTTC. The chain is built from TRBV7-9 and TRBJ2-7; 14 bases fit TRBD2. The CDR3 consists of 16 residues. The germline gives CDR1 SEHNR, CDR2 FQNEAQ (reference sequence). Full variable domain (rest looked up from reference TRBV7-9 and TRBJ2-7): DTGVSQNPRHKITKRGQNVTFRCDPISEHNRLYWYRQTLGQGPEFLTYFQNEAQLEKSRLLSDRFSAERPKGSFSTLEIQRTEQGDSAMYLCASSSPGTSGRLEQYFGPGTRLTVT.

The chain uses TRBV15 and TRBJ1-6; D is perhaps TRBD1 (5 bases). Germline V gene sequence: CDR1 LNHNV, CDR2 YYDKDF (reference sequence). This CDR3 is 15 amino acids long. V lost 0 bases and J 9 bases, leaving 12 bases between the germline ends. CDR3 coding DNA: TGTGCCACCAGCAGAGAAGTAGGGGCACCTTCACCCCTCCACTTT. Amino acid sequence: CATSREVGAPSPLHF. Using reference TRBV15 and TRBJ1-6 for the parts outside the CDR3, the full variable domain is DAMVIQNPRYQVTQFGKPVTLSCSQTLNHNVMYWYQQKSSQAPKLLFHYYDKDFNNEADTPDNFQSRRPNTSFCFLDIRSPGLGDTAMYLCATSREVGAPSPLHFGNGTRLTVT.

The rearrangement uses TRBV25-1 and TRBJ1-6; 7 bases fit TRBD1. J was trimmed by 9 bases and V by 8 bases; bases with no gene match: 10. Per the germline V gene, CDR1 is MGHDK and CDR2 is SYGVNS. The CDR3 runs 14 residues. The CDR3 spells CASAPHRGSSPLHF. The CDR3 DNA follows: TGTGCCAGCGCACCTCACAGGGGAAGTTCACCCCTCCACTTT.